This T cell receptor (beta chain) was recovered during a study of blood T cell repertoires in COVID-19. In the study overall: Material from acute and convalescent COVID-19 was sourced from the United States, Italy and Spain. T cells, B-cell-depleted T cells, or PBMCs supplied cDNA or gDNA.

The assay was immunoSEQ multiplex PCR, and TCRdb's table has in-frame clones only and misses some. The sample holds about 280,000 clones, about four fifths seen once. The germline gives CDR1 MNHEY, CDR2 SVGAGI. The CDR3 length is 15 residues. The germline V and J ends were trimmed by 0 bases and 4 bases, with 12 bases remaining between them. The receptor was derived from a woman aged 45-60 years who had recovered from COVID-19. The sequenced material came from peripheral blood. V is TRBV6-5 and J is TRBJ1-2; possibly TRBD1 for D (6 bases). The CDR3 coding sequence is TGTGCCAGCAGTTACTCGATGGGACAAGCCTATGGCTACACCTTC. Translation: CASSYSMGQAYGYTF.